A selection of T cell receptor beta chains follows, all from one sample in a study of molecular identifiers for immune sequencing clone quantification. Via MiXCR, TCRdb re-called the PCR reads, giving one row per CDR3 protein. The table records 400,000 to 600,000 distinct CDR3 sequences, 20% to 25% of them present only once. Sequencing used naive CD8+ T cells from blood, with Jurkat cell RNA spiked in. The receptors come from a human donor in good health. Some libraries in this study had Jurkat cell RNA spiked in. CDR3s include the opening cysteine and the closing phenylalanine or tryptophan. A D gene is named only where the DNA matches it firmly. Expanded clones are given a class, and other clones once, few, many or no size at all.

>few|TRBV7-9|TRBD2|TRBJ2-3
CASSLAVGRSTDMQYF
TGTGCCAGCAGCTTAGCGGTCGGGAGGAGCACAGATATGCAGTATTTT
>.|TRBV6-2/TRBV6-3|.|TRBJ2-5
CASSYPETTGGETQYF
TGTGCCAGCAGTTACCCTGAGACGACAGGAGGGGAGACCCAGTACTTC
>.|TRBV19|TRBD2|TRBJ2-1
CASSIGGGYEQFF
TGTGCCAGTAGTATTGGGGGGGGGTATGAGCAGTTCTTC
>many|TRBV27|.|TRBJ2-3
CASAYQGIVNTQYF
TGTGCCAGCGCTTATCAGGGGATTGTAAATACGCAGTATTTT
>.|TRBV19|.|TRBJ2-5
CASSMMASVGETQYF
TGTGCCAGTAGTATGATGGCCTCGGTCGGGGAGACCCAGTACTTC
>few|TRBV11-2|.|TRBJ1-1
CASSLVGRQTEAFF
TGTGCCAGCAGCTTAGTAGGTCGACAGACTGAAGCTTTCTTT
>few|TRBV24-1|TRBD1|TRBJ1-5
CATIDPTGNQPQHF
TGTGCCACCATAGACCCGACAGGGAATCAGCCCCAGCATTTT
>.|TRBV7-8|.|TRBJ1-4
CASSSPDETLFF
TGTGCCAGCAGCTCGCCGGATGAAACACTGTTTTTT
>many|TRBV7-9|.|TRBJ2-5
CASSSRGTQYF
TGTGCCAGCAGCTCCCGTGGGACCCAGTACTTC
>many|TRBV28|.|TRBJ2-5
CATTRLKDSSGETQYF
TGTGCCACCACCCGGTTAAAAGACAGTTCTGGGGAGACCCAGTACTTC
>many|TRBV28|TRBD1|TRBJ2-2
CATYRGTGELFF
TGTGCCACCTACAGGGGCACCGGGGAGCTGTTTTTT
>many|TRBV7-9|TRBD2|TRBJ2-3
CASSLTSGSITDTQYF
TGTGCCAGCAGCCTAACTAGCGGGAGCATCACAGATACGCAGTATTTT
>.|TRBV7-9|.|TRBJ2-2
CASSFPPPGLTRTGELFF
TGTGCCAGCAGCTTCCCTCCCCCGGGGCTCACGAGGACCGGGGAGCTGTTTTTT
>.|TRBV28|TRBD1|TRBJ1-2
CASSPMTGGESGYTF
TGTGCCAGCAGTCCAATGACAGGGGGTGAGAGTGGCTACACCTTC
>many|TRBV7-6|.|TRBJ2-3
CASSSDNPDTQYF
TGTGCCAGCAGCTCGGACAACCCAGATACGCAGTATTTT
>few|TRBV11-2|.|TRBJ2-5
CASSSKLDLQETQYF
TGTGCCAGCAGCTCGAAGCTAGATTTGCAAGAGACCCAGTACTTC
>few|TRBV5-6|.|TRBJ2-5
CASRLLQDNQETQYF
TGTGCCAGCAGACTATTACAGGATAACCAAGAGACCCAGTACTTC
>.|TRBV7-9|TRBD1|TRBJ1-5
CASNSGTAAQPQHF
TGTGCCAGCAACTCCGGGACAGCGGCTCAGCCCCAGCATTTT
>few|TRBV9|TRBD2|TRBJ2-7
CASSPRQGTTHYEQYF
TGTGCCAGCAGCCCTAGGCAAGGGACTACCCACTACGAGCAGTACTTC
>many|TRBV29-1|.|TRBJ2-3
CSVEFFTDTQYF
TGCAGCGTTGAATTTTTCACAGATACGCAGTATTTT
>.|TRBV19|.|TRBJ2-7
CASSIVSQGSYEQYF
TGTGCCAGTAGTATAGTCAGCCAGGGGAGCTACGAGCAGTACTTC
>.|TRBV10-3|TRBD2|TRBJ2-7
CAISESGLVDYEQYF
TGTGCCATCAGTGAGTCTGGACTAGTCGACTACGAGCAGTACTTC
>many|TRBV7-9|.|TRBJ1-5
CASSPRTGASNQPQHF
TGTGCCAGCAGCCCAAGAACCGGTGCTAGCAATCAGCCCCAGCATTTT
>many|TRBV12-3/TRBV12-4|TRBD2|TRBJ2-7
CASISGGLAGGPHEQYF
TGTGCCAGCATCTCGGGGGGTCTGGCGGGAGGGCCCCACGAGCAGTACTTC
>few|TRBV6-5|.|TRBJ1-2
CASSYAGHGYTF
TGTGCCAGCAGTTATGCGGGGCATGGCTACACCTTC
>.|TRBV7-9|.|TRBJ1-2
CASLPGSDGYTF
TGTGCCAGCCTCCCAGGGTCTGATGGCTACACCTTC
>many|TRBV7-9|.|TRBJ2-5
CASSHHREQETQYF
TGTGCCAGCAGCCACCACCGGGAGCAAGAGACCCAGTACTTC
>many|TRBV4-2|TRBD2|TRBJ2-3
CASSHRLAGTTDTQYF
TGTGCCAGCAGCCATAGACTAGCGGGGACCACAGATACGCAGTATTTT
>.|TRBV19|TRBD1|TRBJ2-7
CASSPTGGFGEQYF
TGTGCCAGTAGTCCGACAGGGGGATTCGGGGAGCAGTACTTC
>many|TRBV7-9|TRBD2|TRBJ2-1
CASSRTGTSGYNEQFF
TGTGCCAGCAGTCGTACCGGGACTAGCGGTTACAATGAGCAGTTCTTC
>.|TRBV21-1|.|TRBJ1-1
CASTEMGTEAFF
TGTGCCAGCACAGAGATGGGCACTGAAGCTTTCTTT
>.|TRBV5-1|.|TRBJ1-2
CASSLAGTNYGYTF
TGCGCCAGCAGCTTGGCTGGAACTAACTATGGCTACACCTTC
>.|TRBV15|.|TRBJ2-3
CATSRDWGTSASDTQYF
TGTGCCACCAGCAGAGATTGGGGCACCTCCGCCTCAGATACGCAGTATTTT
>.|TRBV19|TRBD1|TRBJ2-7
CASSTAGTGNEQYF
TGTGCCAGTAGTACCGCCGGGACAGGGAACGAGCAGTACTTC
>few|TRBV27|TRBD2|TRBJ2-1
CASSLAGEINEQFF
TGTGCCAGCAGTTTAGCGGGGGAGATCAATGAGCAGTTCTTC
>.|TRBV7-6|TRBD1|TRBJ1-5
CASSLGLGGGQPQHF
TGTGCCAGCAGCTTGGGGTTAGGGGGCGGTCAGCCCCAGCATTTT
>many|TRBV28|.|TRBJ2-7
CASSLSGVISYEQYF
TGTGCCAGCAGTTTATCCGGGGTCATCTCCTACGAGCAGTACTTC
>many|TRBV12-3/TRBV12-4|.|TRBJ2-3
CASSSIGIEKDTQYF
TGTGCCAGCAGTTCGATAGGGATAGAGAAAGATACGCAGTATTTT
>.|TRBV5-4|TRBD1|TRBJ2-3
CASSLLWKAGQGEADTQYF
TGTGCCAGCAGCTTGTTGTGGAAGGCGGGACAGGGGGAAGCAGATACGCAGTATTTT
>.|TRBV4-1|TRBD1|TRBJ2-7
CTSSQDPGGREQYF
TGCACCAGCAGCCAAGATCCAGGGGGCAGGGAGCAGTACTTC
>.|TRBV5-1|.|TRBJ2-7
CASSGGHLGPSYEEQYF
TGCGCCAGCAGCGGTGGACACTTGGGACCGTCATACGAAGAGCAGTACTTC
>.|TRBV7-9|.|TRBJ2-7
CASSSPDRLTYEQYF
TGTGCCAGCAGCTCCCCCGACCGACTCACCTACGAGCAGTACTTC
>few|TRBV19|.|TRBJ2-7
CASSILGLDEQYF
TGTGCCAGTAGTATTTTAGGCCTCGACGAGCAGTACTTC
>few|TRBV28|.|TRBJ1-5
CASSNVVQGNQPQHF
TGTGCCAGCAGTAACGTCGTTCAAGGCAATCAGCCCCAGCATTTT
>many|TRBV29-1|.|TRBJ2-2
CSVVSEPNTGELFF
TGCAGCGTTGTCTCAGAGCCGAACACCGGGGAGCTGTTTTTT
>many|TRBV6-5|TRBD1|TRBJ2-5
CASSSATGEYF
TGTGCCAGCAGTTCCGCGACAGGGGAGTACTTC
>few|TRBV28|TRBD1|TRBJ1-2
CASSLPWDRYNYGYTF
TGTGCCAGCAGTTTGCCATGGGACAGGTATAACTATGGCTACACCTTC
>.|TRBV7-9|TRBD2|TRBJ2-2
CASSFPRTSGNTGELLF
TGTGCCAGCAGTTTTCCTCGGACTAGCGGGAACACCGGGGAGCTGCTTTTT
>few|TRBV18|.|TRBJ2-3
CASSPGRFPSHF
TGTGCCAGCTCACCAGGGCGGTTCCCCAGTCATTTT
>few|TRBV6-5|.|TRBJ2-5
CASRLRTSHRETQYF
TGTGCCAGCAGACTCCGGACATCTCATCGAGAGACCCAGTACTTC
>.|TRBV7-9|.|TRBJ1-5
CASSRGRGSGQPQHF
TGTGCCAGCAGCCGAGGCAGGGGTTCTGGTCAGCCCCAGCATTTT
>.|TRBV6-6|.|TRBJ1-6
CASRSTGGYNSPLHF
TGTGCCAGCAGATCCACGGGGGGGTATAATTCACCCCTCCACTTT
>many|TRBV7-9|.|TRBJ2-3
CASSPTGLDTQYF
TGTGCCAGCAGCCCCACAGGGCTCGATACGCAGTATTTT
>.|TRBV19|.|TRBJ2-5
CASTRVPRETQYF
TGTGCCAGTACCAGAGTTCCTCGCGAGACCCAGTACTTC
>many|TRBV20-1|TRBD2|TRBJ2-3
CSARDRGSGIWDTQYF
TGCAGTGCTAGAGATCGGGGTAGCGGGATTTGGGATACGCAGTATTTT